The 9 T cell receptor beta chains in this list originate from one sample, sequenced in a study of T cell responses to AZD1222 COVID-19 vaccine (dated by TCRdb to the early 2020s). The method behind the library was the immunoSEQ multiplex PCR assay. This is the immuneACCESS table as TCRdb keeps it, with only in-frame sequences that have V and J called. A part of the clones is gone; compared with another copy, unresolved V genes explain less than half, and the rest is unexplained. The sample includes around 150,000 clones, with 91% observed a single time. 7% to 9% of the sample is held by the ten biggest clonotypes. The time point tag for this specimen amounts to: about 28 days (+/-7) after the second vaccine dose. Sample treatment or condition, as interpreted from the label and publication: meningococcal conjugate vaccine given as trial control. The input for sequencing was peripheral blood, taken 28 days after the second dose of the MenACWY control vaccine. The source of these receptors is an adult who received the MenACWY meningococcal vaccine as a control.

This rearrangement joins TRBV9 to TRBJ2-1; TRBD2 aligns across 7 bases. Germline V CDR1 and CDR2: SGDLS, YYNGEE. The CDR3 has 15 amino acids. After removal of 6 bases from V and 3 bases from J, the junction contained 9 bases not matched to a gene. The CDR3 loop is CASTQSAGDYNEQFF. DNA for the CDR3: TGTGCCAGCACCCAATCGGCGGGGGACTACAATGAGCAGTTCTTC.

This clone has only a few counts. This sequence joins TRBV28 and TRBJ1-1, with 8 bases lining up with TRBD1. The germline gives CDR1 MDHEN, CDR2 SYDVKM. CDR3 length: 15 amino acids. The ends lost 6 bases at V and 3 bases at J; junction bases unmatched: 9. CDR3 in DNA: TGTGCCAGCAGCCCCTCCGACAGGGGACACACTGAAGCTTTCTTT. This translates into CASSPSDRGHTEAFF.

The gene calls are TRBV10-3 and TRBJ2-1; 10 bases align to TRBD2. CDR1 ENHRY and CDR2 SYGVKD come from the germline V gene. Losses at the gene ends were 4 bases for V and 6 bases for J; bases not matched to a gene: 6. CDR3 length: 15 residues. The CDR3 sequence: CAISGSSGGSNEQFF. The CDR3 DNA sequence: TGTGCCATCAGTGGATCTAGCGGGGGTAGCAATGAGCAGTTCTTC.

The chain couples TRBV18 to TRBJ1-1; 7 bases line up with TRBD1. The V segment lost 4 bases and the J segment 4 bases; nucleotides outside the gene matches: 3. The CDR3 is 13 residues long. Germline V gene lookup returns CDR1 KGHSH and CDR2 LQKENI. The chain's CDR3 is CASSLGTVTEAFF. The CDR3 region has the DNA TGTGCCAGCTCACTCGGGACAGTCACTGAAGCTTTCTTT.

The V call is TRBV18, the J call TRBJ2-5; D is perhaps TRBD2 (5 bases). CDR1 is KGHSH and CDR2 is LQKENI in the germline V gene. This CDR3 spans 15 amino acids. Trimming stripped 0 bases from V and 5 bases from J, with 13 bases between. CDR3 amino acids: CASSPPSAGSETQYF. The CDR3 DNA follows: TGTGCCAGCTCACCACCATCCGCGGGTTCGGAGACCCAGTACTTC.

The chain uses TRBV19 and TRBJ2-5; 10 nucleotides align to TRBD1. The CDR3 sequence is 14 residues long. Per germline, CDR1 LNHDA and CDR2 SQIVND (reference sequence). V trimming: 3 bases; J trimming: 5 bases; junction bases outside the gene matches: 3. The CDR3 loop is CASSIGQGGETQYF. The DNA of the CDR3 is TGTGCCAGTAGTATTGGACAGGGGGGGGAGACCCAGTACTTC.

The chain links TRBV19 to TRBJ1-1; TRBD1 matches at 12 bases. The CDR3 has 17 residues. CDR1 LNHDA and CDR2 SQIVND come from the germline V gene (reference sequence). After removal of 3 bases from V and 0 bases from J, the junction contained 5 bases not matched to a gene. The CDR3 DNA sequence: TGTGCCAGTAGTATGGGGACAGGGGGCCGGATGAACACTGAAGCTTTCTTT. This sequence encodes CASSMGTGGRMNTEAFF. Combining the CDR3 with reference TRBV19 and TRBJ1-1 gives the whole variable domain DGGITQSPKYLFRKEGQNVTLSCEQNLNHDAMYWYRQDPGQGLRLIYYSQIVNDFQKGDIAEGYSVSREKKESFPLTVTSAQKNPTAFYLCASSMGTGGRMNTEAFFGQGTRLTVV.

The V and J genes are TRBV21-1 and TRBJ2-2. TRBV21-1 is a recognized pseudogene. The CDR3 sequence is 13 residues long. Here the CDR3 DNA reads TGTGCCAGCCGACCCCCGAACACCGGGGAGCTGTTTTTT. This encodes CASRPPNTGELFF.

The chain carries TRBV4-3 and TRBJ1-6; D uncertain. The germline V gene encodes CDR1 LGHNA and CDR2 YSLEER. V lost 4 bases, J lost 12 bases, and 16 bases lay in between. The CDR3 extends over 14 amino acids. The CDR3 spells CASSPSAEYQPLHF. DNA of the CDR3: TGCGCCAGCAGCCCCAGTGCGGAATACCAACCCCTCCACTTT.